Reported below is one T cell receptor (beta chain). Its antigen remains unknown. These data belong to a study of graft-versus-host responses after intestinal transplantation. Study at large: Every recipient underwent anti-thymocyte globulin induction, then tacrolimus and steroids for three to four years.

Study-level results: Within the allografts of patients who had graft-donor T cell macrochimerism, graft-versus-host to host-versus-graft clonal ratios were high.

Here immunoSEQ multiplex PCR was the method, and the copy in TCRdb shows in-frame clones only, minus some. The sample yields 50,000 to 80,000 clones, more than 90% seen once. CDR3 length: 12 residues. Germline assignment: CDR1 SGDLS and CDR2 YYNGEE. Trimming removed 6 bases from V and 8 bases from J, with 14 bases in between. V and J are TRBV9 and TRBJ1-2; a weak D match, TRBD1 (6 bases). The receptor comes from a human donor who was the organ donor for an intestinal transplant. Source: unstimulated CD8+ T cells sorted from spleen or lymph node cells, taken before transplant. The CDR3: CASNKGGEGYTF. The CDR3 nucleotides are TGTGCCAGCAACAAGGGGGGGGAAGGCTACACCTTC.